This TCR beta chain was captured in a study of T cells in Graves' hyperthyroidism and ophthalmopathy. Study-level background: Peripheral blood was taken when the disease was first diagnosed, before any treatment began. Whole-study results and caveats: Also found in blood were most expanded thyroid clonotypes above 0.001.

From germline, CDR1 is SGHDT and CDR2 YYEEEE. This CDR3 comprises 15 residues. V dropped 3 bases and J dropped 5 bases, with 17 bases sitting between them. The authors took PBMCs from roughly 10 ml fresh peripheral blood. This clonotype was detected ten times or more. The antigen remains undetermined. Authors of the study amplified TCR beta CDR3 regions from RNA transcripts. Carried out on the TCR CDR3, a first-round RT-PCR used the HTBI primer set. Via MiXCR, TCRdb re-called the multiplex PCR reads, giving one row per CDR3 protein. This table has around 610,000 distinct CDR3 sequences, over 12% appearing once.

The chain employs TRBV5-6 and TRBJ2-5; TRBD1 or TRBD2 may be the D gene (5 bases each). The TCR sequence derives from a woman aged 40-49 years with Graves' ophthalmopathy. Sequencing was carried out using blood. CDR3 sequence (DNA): TGTGCCAGCAGCTCCTGGGGGTCAGGGATGGAGACCCAGTACTTC. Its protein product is CASSSWGSGMETQYF.